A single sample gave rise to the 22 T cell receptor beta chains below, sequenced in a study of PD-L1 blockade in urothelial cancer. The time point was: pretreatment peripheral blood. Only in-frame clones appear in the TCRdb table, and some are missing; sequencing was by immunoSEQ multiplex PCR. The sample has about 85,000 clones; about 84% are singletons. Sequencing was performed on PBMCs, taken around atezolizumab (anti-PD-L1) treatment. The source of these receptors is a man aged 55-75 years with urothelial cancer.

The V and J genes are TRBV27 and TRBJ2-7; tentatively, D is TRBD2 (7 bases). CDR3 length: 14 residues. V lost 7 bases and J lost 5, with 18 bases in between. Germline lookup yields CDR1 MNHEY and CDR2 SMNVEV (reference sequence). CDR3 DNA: TGTGCCAGCACCCACCAGCGGGACAACCACGAGCAGTACTTC. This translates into CASTHQRDNHEQYF.

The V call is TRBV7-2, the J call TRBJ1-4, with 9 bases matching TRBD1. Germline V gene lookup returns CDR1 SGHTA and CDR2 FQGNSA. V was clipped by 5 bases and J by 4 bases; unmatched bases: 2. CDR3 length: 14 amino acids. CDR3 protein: CASSPTGGNEKLFF. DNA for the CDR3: TGTGCCAGCAGCCCGACAGGGGGTAATGAAAAACTGTTTTTT.

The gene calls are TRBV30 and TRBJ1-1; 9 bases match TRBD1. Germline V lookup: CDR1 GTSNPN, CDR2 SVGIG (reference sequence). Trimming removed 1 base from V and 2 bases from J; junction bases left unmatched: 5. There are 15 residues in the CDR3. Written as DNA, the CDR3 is TGTGCCTGGAGTGAATGGACAGGGGAAAACACTGAAGCTTTCTTT. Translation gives CAWSEWTGENTEAFF.

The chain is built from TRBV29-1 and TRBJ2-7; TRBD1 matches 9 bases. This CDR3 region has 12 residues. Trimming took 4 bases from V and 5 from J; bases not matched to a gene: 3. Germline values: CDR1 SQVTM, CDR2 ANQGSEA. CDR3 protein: CSVGTGVDEQYF. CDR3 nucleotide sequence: TGCAGCGTTGGGACAGGGGTTGACGAGCAGTACTTC.

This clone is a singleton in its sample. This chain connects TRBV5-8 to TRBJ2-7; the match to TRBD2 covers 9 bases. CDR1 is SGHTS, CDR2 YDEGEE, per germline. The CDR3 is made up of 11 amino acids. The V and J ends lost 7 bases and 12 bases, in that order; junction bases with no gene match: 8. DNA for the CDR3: TGTGCCAGCGCTCCTCGGCGGGGGGGGTACTTC. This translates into CASAPRRGGYF.

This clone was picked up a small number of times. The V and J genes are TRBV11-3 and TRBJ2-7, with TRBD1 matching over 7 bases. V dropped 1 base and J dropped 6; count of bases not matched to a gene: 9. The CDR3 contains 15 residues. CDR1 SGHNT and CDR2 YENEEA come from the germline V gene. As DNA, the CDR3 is TGTGCCAGCAGCTTAGGGACAGGCACGTTCTCCGAGCAGTACTTC. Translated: CASSLGTGTFSEQYF.

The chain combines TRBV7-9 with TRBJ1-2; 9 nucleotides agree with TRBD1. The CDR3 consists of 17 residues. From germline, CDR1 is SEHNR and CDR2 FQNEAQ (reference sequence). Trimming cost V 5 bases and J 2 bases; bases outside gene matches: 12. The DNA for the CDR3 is TGTGCCAGCAGCCTAGGGACAGGGCAGAAGGGGAACTATGGCTACACCTTC. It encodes CASSLGTGQKGNYGYTF. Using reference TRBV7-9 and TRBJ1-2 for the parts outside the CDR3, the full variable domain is DTGVSQNPRHKITKRGQNVTFRCDPISEHNRLYWYRQTLGQGPEFLTYFQNEAQLEKSRLLSDRFSAERPKGSFSTLEIQRTEQGDSAMYLCASSLGTGQKGNYGYTFGSGTRLTVV.

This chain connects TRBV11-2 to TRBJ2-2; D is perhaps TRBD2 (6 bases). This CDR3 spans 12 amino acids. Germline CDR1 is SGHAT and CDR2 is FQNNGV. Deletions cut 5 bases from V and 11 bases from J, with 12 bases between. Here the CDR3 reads CASSISGLELFF. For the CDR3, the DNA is TGTGCCAGCAGCATTAGCGGTCTCGAGCTGTTTTTT.

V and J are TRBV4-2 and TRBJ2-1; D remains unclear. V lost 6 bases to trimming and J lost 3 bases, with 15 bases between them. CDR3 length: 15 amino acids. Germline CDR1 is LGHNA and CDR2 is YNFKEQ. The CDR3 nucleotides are TGTGCCAGCAGACCCAACCCCAACAACTACAATGAGCAGTTCTTC. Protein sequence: CASRPNPNNYNEQFF.

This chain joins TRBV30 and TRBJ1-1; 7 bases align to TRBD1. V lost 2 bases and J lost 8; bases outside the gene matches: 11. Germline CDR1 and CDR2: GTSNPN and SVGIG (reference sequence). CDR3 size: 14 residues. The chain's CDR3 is CAWSLGRGQKEAFF. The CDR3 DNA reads TGTGCCTGGAGTCTTGGAAGGGGACAGAAGGAAGCTTTCTTT.

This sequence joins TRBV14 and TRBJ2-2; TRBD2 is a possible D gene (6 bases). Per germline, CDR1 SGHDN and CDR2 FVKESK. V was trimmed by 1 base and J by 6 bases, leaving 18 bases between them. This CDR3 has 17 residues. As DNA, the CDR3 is TGTGCCAGCAGCCAAGGTGGCCGGTATGGAGGGGCCGGGGAGCTGTTTTTT. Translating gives CASSQGGRYGGAGELFF.

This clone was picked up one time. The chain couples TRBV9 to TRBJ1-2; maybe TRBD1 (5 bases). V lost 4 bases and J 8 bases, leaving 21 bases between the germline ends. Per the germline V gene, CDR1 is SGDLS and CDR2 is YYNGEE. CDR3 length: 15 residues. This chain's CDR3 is CASSPQMTVNGGYTF. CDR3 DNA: TGTGCCAGCAGCCCCCAGATGACAGTTAACGGCGGCTACACCTTC.

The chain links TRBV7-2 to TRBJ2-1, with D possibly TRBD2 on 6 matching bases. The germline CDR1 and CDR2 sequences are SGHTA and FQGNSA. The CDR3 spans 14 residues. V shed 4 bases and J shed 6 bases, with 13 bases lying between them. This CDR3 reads CASSSQGGRNEQFF. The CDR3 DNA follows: TGTGCCAGCAGCTCCCAGGGAGGCCGCAATGAGCAGTTCTTC. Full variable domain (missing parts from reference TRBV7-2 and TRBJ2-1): GAGVSQSPSNKVTEKGKDVELRCDPISGHTALYWYRQSLGQGLEFLIYFQGNSAPDKSGLPSDRFSAERTGGSVSTLTIQRTQQEDSAVYLCASSSQGGRNEQFFGPGTRLTVL.

The CDR3 sequence: CAWNRGTSDYNEQFF. CDR3 in DNA: TGTGCCTGGAATAGGGGGACTAGCGACTACAATGAGCAGTTCTTC. This rearrangement joins TRBV30 to TRBJ2-1, with TRBD2 matching over 10 bases. Germline-derived CDR1 and CDR2 are GTSNPN and SVGIG (reference sequence). The CDR3 loop spans 15 amino acids. The V segment lost 4 bases and the J segment 3 bases; nucleotides outside the gene matches: 6.

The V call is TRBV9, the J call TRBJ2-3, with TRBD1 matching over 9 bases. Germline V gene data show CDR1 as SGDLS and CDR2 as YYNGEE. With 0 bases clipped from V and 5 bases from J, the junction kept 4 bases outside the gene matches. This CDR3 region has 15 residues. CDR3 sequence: CASSVGTGVVDTQYF. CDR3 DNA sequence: TGTGCCAGCAGCGTAGGGACAGGGGTAGTAGATACGCAGTATTTT.

This CDR3 is CASSQDWKPGEQFF. The CDR3 DNA reads TGTGCCAGCAGCCAAGATTGGAAACCAGGGGAGCAGTTCTTC. V gene TRBV14 combines with J gene TRBJ2-1, with D perhaps TRBD1 (5 bases). V lost 0 bases, J lost 10 bases, and 13 bases lay in between. The length of the CDR3 is 14 residues. The germline gives CDR1 SGHDN, CDR2 FVKESK.

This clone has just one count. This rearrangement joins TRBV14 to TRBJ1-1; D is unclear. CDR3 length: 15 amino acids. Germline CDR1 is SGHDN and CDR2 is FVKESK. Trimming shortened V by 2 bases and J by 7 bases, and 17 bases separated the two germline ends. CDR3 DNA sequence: TGTGCCAGCAGCCAAATCTCAGGCCTCGGGGTTGAAGCTTTCTTT. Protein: CASSQISGLGVEAFF.

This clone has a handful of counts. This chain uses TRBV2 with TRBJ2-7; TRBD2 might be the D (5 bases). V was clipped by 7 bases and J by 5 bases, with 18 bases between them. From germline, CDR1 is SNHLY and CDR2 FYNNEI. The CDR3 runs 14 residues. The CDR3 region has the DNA TGTGCCAGCATACCGGACTGGCCACCCCACGAGCAGTACTTC. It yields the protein CASIPDWPPHEQYF. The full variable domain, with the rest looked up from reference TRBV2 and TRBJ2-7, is EPEVTQTPSHQVTQMGQEVILRCVPISNHLYFYWYRQILGQKVEFLVSFYNNEISEKSEIFDDQFSVERPDGSNFTLKIRSTKLEDSAMYFCASIPDWPPHEQYFGPGTRLTVT.

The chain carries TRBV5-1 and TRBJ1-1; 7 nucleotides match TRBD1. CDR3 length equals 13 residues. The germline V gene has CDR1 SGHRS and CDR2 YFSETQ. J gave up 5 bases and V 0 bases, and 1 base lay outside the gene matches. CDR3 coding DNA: TGCGCCAGCAGCTTGGAGACAGGGACTGAAGCTTTCTTT. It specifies CASSLETGTEAFF.

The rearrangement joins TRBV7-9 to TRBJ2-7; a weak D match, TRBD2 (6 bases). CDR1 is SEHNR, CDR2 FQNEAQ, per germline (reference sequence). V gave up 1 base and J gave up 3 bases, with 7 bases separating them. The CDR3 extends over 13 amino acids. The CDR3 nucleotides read TGTGCCAGCAGCTTAGTCGGGGGCTACGAGCAGTACTTC. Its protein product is CASSLVGGYEQYF.

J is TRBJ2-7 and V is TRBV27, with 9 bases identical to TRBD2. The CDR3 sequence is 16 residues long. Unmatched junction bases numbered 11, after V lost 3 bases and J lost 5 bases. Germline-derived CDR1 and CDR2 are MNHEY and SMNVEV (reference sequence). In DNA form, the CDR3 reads TGTGCCAGCAGTTTGATGAGCGGGAGGAGTATCAACGAGCAGTACTTC. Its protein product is CASSLMSGRSINEQYF.

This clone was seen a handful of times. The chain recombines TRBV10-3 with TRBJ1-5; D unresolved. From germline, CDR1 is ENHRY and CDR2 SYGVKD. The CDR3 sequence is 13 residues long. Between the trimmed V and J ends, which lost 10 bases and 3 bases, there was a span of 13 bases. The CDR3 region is CATCRTVNQPQHF. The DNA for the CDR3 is TGTGCCACCTGCCGTACTGTCAATCAGCCCCAGCATTTT.